The 16 T cell receptor beta chains in this list originate from one sample, sequenced in a study of blood T cell repertoires in COVID-19. Clones were read by immunoSEQ multiplex PCR, and TCRdb kept only the in-frame ones, dropping some. Among approximately 58,000 clones listed, 85% to 90% were seen once. The sample consisted of peripheral blood. Receptor source: a man in his forties with active COVID-19.

The V call is TRBV11-2, the J call TRBJ2-7; 10 bases are a match to TRBD1. J lost 6 bases, V lost 1 base, and 3 bases had no gene match. The CDR3 covers 14 residues. Germline loops: CDR1 SGHAT, CDR2 FQNNGV. CDR3 DNA: TGTGCCAGCAGCTTAGGACAGGGGGCTCGCGAGCAGTACTTC. This gives the protein CASSLGQGAREQYF.

The sample holds a few counts of this clone. The rearrangement joins TRBV4-1 to TRBJ2-7, with TRBD1 matching over 9 bases. Per germline, CDR1 MGHRA and CDR2 YSYEKL. V was pared by 2 bases and J by 7 bases, with 12 bases of the junction left unmatched. This CDR3 has 16 amino acids. The CDR3 coding sequence is TGCGCCAGCAGCCAATTAAATGACAGGGGGAAAACTGAGCAGTACTTC. Translating gives CASSQLNDRGKTEQYF.

The chain carries TRBV27 and TRBJ2-7, with D possibly being TRBD1 (6 bases). The CDR3 covers 14 residues. Germline assignment: CDR1 MNHEY and CDR2 SMNVEV (reference sequence). Trimming left V 2 bases short and J 3 bases short, with 11 bases between. As DNA, the CDR3 is TGTGCCAGCAGTTTAATGGGGGACATCTACGAGCAGTACTTC. Encoded protein: CASSLMGDIYEQYF.

The sample holds a few counts of this clone. The J gene is TRBJ2-5, the V gene TRBV30; 7 bases are a match to TRBD2. The CDR3 sequence is 15 residues long. V lost 0 bases to trimming and J lost 4 bases; unmatched junction nucleotides: 8. Per germline, CDR1 GTSNPN and CDR2 SVGIG (reference sequence). CDR3: CAWSVGAGEGETQYF. CDR3 in DNA: TGTGCCTGGAGTGTTGGTGCGGGAGAAGGAGAGACCCAGTACTTC.

This rearrangement joins TRBV3-1 (or the pseudogene TRBV3-2) to TRBJ2-5, with TRBD2 identical over 13 bases. The ends lost 5 bases at V and 4 bases at J; junction bases unmatched: 1. CDR3 length equals 14 residues. In germline, CDR1 is LGHDT, CDR2 YNNKEL (reference sequence). The CDR3 loop reads CASSTSGRVETQYF. The CDR3 DNA is TGTGCCAGCAGCACTAGCGGGAGGGTAGAGACCCAGTACTTC.

J is TRBJ2-7 and V is TRBV7-8, with D possibly TRBD2 on 5 matching bases. Germline CDR1 reads SGHVS; CDR2 reads FQNEAQ. V gave up 5 bases and J gave up 6 bases, with 8 bases separating them. The CDR3 spans 11 residues. The CDR3 loop reads CASSPRGEQYF. The DNA of the CDR3 is TGTGCCAGCAGCCCCCGGGGCGAGCAGTACTTC.

This clone was seen a handful of times. The chain couples TRBV6-5 to TRBJ2-1; 8 bases are shared with TRBD1. Unmatched junction bases numbered 2, after V lost 5 bases and J lost 2 bases. Per the germline V gene, CDR1 is MNHEY and CDR2 is SVGAGI. This CDR3 spans 14 amino acids. CDR3 sequence (DNA): TGTGCCAGCAGTAGACAGGGGCCCTACAATGAGCAGTTCTTC. Its protein is CASSRQGPYNEQFF.

Of note for this clone: A read error may account for a junction end that differs from germline. The chain uses TRBV3-1 (or the pseudogene TRBV3-2) and TRBJ2-1, with D perhaps matching TRBD1 or TRBD2 (5 bases each). CDR1 is LGHDT and CDR2 is YNNKEL in the germline V gene (reference sequence). The CDR3 consists of 14 residues. CDR3 bases: TGTGCCAGCAGCGAAGAGGGGCCCCGCAATGAGCAGTTCTTC. Translation gives CASSEEGPRNEQFF.

This clone was counted between two and nine times. This chain uses TRBV14 with TRBJ2-7; TRBD2 aligns across 13 bases. J gave up 4 bases and V 0 bases, and 3 bases lay outside the gene matches. The CDR3 totals 16 residues. Germline-derived CDR1 and CDR2 are SGHDN and FVKESK. The CDR3 DNA reads TGTGCCAGCAGCCAAGACAGGACTAGCGGGAGATACGAGCAGTACTTC. It translates to CASSQDRTSGRYEQYF.

The chain uses TRBV15 and TRBJ1-2; weak D call: TRBD1 (6 bases). V was cut by 4 bases and J by 8 bases, with 17 bases left in between. The CDR3 has 14 residues. Germline V gene sequence: CDR1 LNHNV, CDR2 YYDKDF (reference sequence). The CDR3 region is CATSKGGGDSGYTF. The CDR3 DNA follows: TGTGCCACCAGCAAAGGGGGGGGTGATTCGGGCTACACCTTC.

The V and J genes are TRBV24-1 and TRBJ2-3, with no clear D. V lost 4 bases, J lost 8 bases, and 9 bases lay in between. Germline V gene data show CDR1 as KGHDR and CDR2 as SFDVKD. The CDR3 loop spans 12 amino acids. CDR3: CATSDATLTQYF. The CDR3 DNA is TGTGCCACCAGTGACGCTACTCTTACGCAGTATTTT.

The chain is built from TRBV5-4 and TRBJ1-1; D may be TRBD1 (5 bases). In germline, CDR1 is SGHNT, CDR2 YYREEE (reference sequence). The CDR3 is made up of 14 amino acids. The V gene lost 4 bases and the J gene lost 5 bases, with 15 bases spanning the gap. The CDR3 sequence: CASSPRTSQTEAFF. For the CDR3, the DNA is TGTGCCAGCAGCCCCCGGACATCACAGACTGAAGCTTTCTTT.

The chain employs TRBV7-3 and TRBJ1-1; D might be TRBD1 (6 bases). V lost 5 bases, J lost 1 base, and 17 bases lay in between. Germline loops: CDR1 SGHTA, CDR2 FQGTGA. This CDR3 is 16 amino acids long. The CDR3 protein is CASSPTGGAQNTEAFF. CDR3 nucleotides: TGTGCCAGCAGCCCGACAGGTGGGGCACAGAACACTGAAGCTTTCTTT. Looking up the rest from reference TRBV7-3 and TRBJ1-1 gives the full variable domain: GAGVSQTPSNKVTEKGKYVELRCDPISGHTALYWYRQSLGQGPEFLIYFQGTGAADDSGLPNDRFFAVRPEGSVSTLKIQRTERGDSAVYLCASSPTGGAQNTEAFFGQGTRLTVV.

The chain joins TRBV28 to TRBJ2-1; TRBD1 is a possible D gene (6 bases). The CDR3 is 16 residues long. Germline CDR1 is MDHEN and CDR2 is SYDVKM. V was pared by 2 bases and J by 0 bases, with 11 bases between. In DNA, the CDR3 is TGTGCCAGCAGTTTAAGGGACATCTACTCCTACAATGAGCAGTTCTTC. Translation: CASSLRDIYSYNEQFF.

This chain connects TRBV7-3 to TRBJ2-3, with TRBD2 matching over 7 bases. The CDR3 runs to 18 residues. The J segment lost 5 bases and the V segment lost 5 bases, leaving 19 bases of the junction unmatched. Germline CDR1 SGHTA, CDR2 FQGTGA. The chain's CDR3 is CASSPLGGSYFVIDTQYF. CDR3 DNA: TGTGCCAGCAGCCCCCTTGGCGGGAGTTATTTTGTGATAGATACGCAGTATTTT.

This clone was detected ten times or more. This sequence joins TRBV2 and TRBJ2-7; D uncertain. Germline V CDR1 and CDR2: SNHLY, FYNNEI. The CDR3 contains 15 residues. V shed 6 bases and J shed 3 bases, with 18 bases lying between them. CDR3 sequence: CASRELGQVRYEQYF. For the CDR3, the DNA is TGTGCCAGCAGGGAACTTGGGCAGGTACGCTACGAGCAGTACTTC.